Given below is one TCR beta chain in context. Its antigen remains unidentified. By way of CD45RO/CCR7/CD25/CD127/CD95/CD27, the CD4+ regulatory, stem cell-like memory, central memory and naive cells were sorted. The data derive from a study of beta chain features in type 1 diabetes. General study results and limits: There was a moderate but significant shortening of TCRB CDR3s in all four CD4+ subsets of Type 1 diabetes patients. The similarity of naive, central memory and Treg TCRB repertoires appeared greater among patients than among healthy donors.

Trimming cost V 0 bases and J 2 bases, with 13 bases left between them. Germline V CDR1 and CDR2: LGHNA, YSLEER. The length of the CDR3 is 16 residues. Expressed TCRB transcripts were sequenced because the isolated RNA had all been reverse transcribed beforehand. Around 3.9 million reads on average were seen across naive, central memory and regulatory T cell samples. Clones were sequenced by immunoSEQ multiplex PCR, and TCRdb holds only the in-frame ones, with some missing. The sample includes 150,000 to 170,000 clones, approximately 10% of them seen just once. This receptor was taken from a man aged 25 to 40 with type 1 diabetes. The chain employs TRBV4-3 and TRBJ2-5, with D maybe TRBD1 (5 bases). Sequencing input: central memory CD4+ T cells from blood. CDR3 in amino acids: CASSQDLGLPQETQYF. CDR3 nucleotide sequence: TGCGCCAGCAGCCAAGATCTGGGGCTACCTCAAGAGACCCAGTACTTC.